Following are 13 T cell receptor beta chains from one sample sequenced in a study of blood T cell repertoires in COVID-19 (dated by TCRdb to 2020 to 2021). Libraries were built with the immunoSEQ multiplex PCR assay. Drawn from immuneACCESS, this table holds only the in-frame rearrangements with V and J called that TCRdb kept. Clones are partly lost; checked studies trace under half to an unresolved V gene and leave the rest unexplained. The sample has about 240,000 clones on record, about nine tenths of them singletons. The top ten clones comprise approximately 7.5% of the sample. Source material: peripheral blood. The source is a man in his sixties who had recovered from COVID-19.

This chain uses TRBV2 with TRBJ1-1, with a possible D match to TRBD1 (5 bases). The V gene lost 5 bases and the J gene lost 4 bases, with 14 bases spanning the gap. This CDR3 is 14 amino acids long. Germline V CDR1 and CDR2: SNHLY, FYNNEI. CDR3 nucleotides: TGTGCCAGCAGTCCGTTGCGGGGCGGCACTGAAGCTTTCTTT. Protein: CASSPLRGGTEAFF.

The chain carries TRBV18 and TRBJ1-5; D unclear. Germline loops: CDR1 KGHSH, CDR2 LQKENI. The CDR3 runs 15 residues. Deletions cut 0 bases from V and 3 bases from J, with 9 bases between. The CDR3, as DNA: TGTGCCAGCTCACCACCCCCGGGAATCAATCAGCCCCAGCATTTT. Protein sequence: CASSPPPGINQPQHF.

This sequence joins TRBV27 and TRBJ2-3; the match to TRBD2 covers 9 bases. CDR3 length: 15 amino acids. With V trimmed by 2 bases and J by 0 bases, 0 bases remained unmatched. The germline V gene has CDR1 MNHEY and CDR2 SMNVEV (reference sequence). CDR3 loop: CASSLLAGSTDTQYF. The CDR3 bases are TGTGCCAGCAGTTTACTAGCGGGGAGCACAGATACGCAGTATTTT.

The genes are TRBV10-3 and TRBJ1-5; D ambiguous. The CDR3 is 17 residues long. With 0 bases removed from V and 0 bases from J, the gap between germline ends came to 12 bases. CDR1 ENHRY and CDR2 SYGVKD come from the germline V gene. CDR3 residues: CAISESLAEYSNQPQHF. The CDR3 bases are TGTGCCATCAGTGAGTCGTTGGCGGAGTATAGCAATCAGCCCCAGCATTTT.

The chain is built from TRBV11-2 and TRBJ1-1; the D gene is possibly TRBD1 (6 bases). Germline V gene lookup returns CDR1 SGHAT and CDR2 FQNNGV. The CDR3 length is 13 residues. Between the trimmed V and J ends, which lost 0 bases and 6 bases, there was a span of 8 bases. CDR3: CASSLDKGAEAFF. The CDR3 DNA reads as TGTGCCAGCAGCTTAGATAAGGGGGCTGAAGCTTTCTTT.

CDR3 amino acids: CASSSGNRLTKNIQYF. The CDR3 coding sequence is TGTGCCAGCAGCTCAGGGAACCGGCTCACCAAAAACATTCAGTACTTC. The genes are TRBV5-6 and TRBJ2-4; a weak D match, TRBD1 (5 bases). The V and J ends lost 3 bases and 2 bases respectively, with 15 bases between them. Germline values: CDR1 SGHDT, CDR2 YYEEEE. This CDR3 has 16 amino acids.

V is TRBV4-2 and J is TRBJ2-2; TRBD2 agrees at 8 bases. V was pared by 2 bases and J by 2 bases, with 13 bases of the junction left unmatched. Germline-derived CDR1 and CDR2 are LGHNA and YNFKEQ. The CDR3 is 19 residues long. The CDR3 sequence: CASSQRLAGRSLNTGELFF. The CDR3 nucleotides read TGTGCCAGCAGCCAACGTCTAGCGGGTCGATCCCTTAACACCGGGGAGCTGTTTTTT.

The rearrangement uses TRBV6-5 and TRBJ2-7; 10 bases align to TRBD1. With V trimmed by 5 bases and J by 4 bases, 8 bases remained unmatched. CDR1 MNHEY and CDR2 SVGAGI come from the germline V gene. The CDR3 runs to 15 residues. The CDR3 loop is CASSLGQGVIYEQYV. The CDR3 bases are TGTGCCAGCAGTCTCGGACAGGGGGTAATTTACGAGCAGTACGTC.

The rearrangement uses TRBV4-2 and TRBJ1-6; possibly TRBD1 for D (6 bases). The CDR3 length is 16 residues. Deletions cut 4 bases from V and 7 bases from J, with 17 bases between. Germline values: CDR1 LGHNA, CDR2 YNFKEQ. The CDR3 sequence is CASSLHGAQGNSPLHF. The CDR3 coding sequence is TGTGCCAGCAGCCTTCATGGGGCACAGGGCAATTCACCCCTCCACTTT.

The J gene is TRBJ2-5, the V gene TRBV25-1; maybe TRBD2 (6 bases). Germline CDR1 reads MGHDK; CDR2 reads SYGVNS. The CDR3 is made up of 14 amino acids. Trimming cost V 6 bases and J 5 bases, with 16 bases left between them. In DNA, the CDR3 is TGTGCCAGCAGCTACTCTCTTCGGGGGGAGACCCAGTACTTC. As protein: CASSYSLRGETQYF.

In nucleotides, the CDR3 is TGTGCCAGTAGTATAGTTGCGGGACGATCCTACGAGCAGTACTTC. Translated, it gives CASSIVAGRSYEQYF. The J gene is TRBJ2-7, the V gene TRBV19; possibly TRBD2 for D (6 bases). Trimming removed 1 base from V and 1 base from J, with 11 bases in between. The CDR3 length is 15 residues. Germline CDR1 is LNHDA and CDR2 is SQIVND (reference sequence).

The chain combines TRBV4-1 with TRBJ1-4; no reliable D call. The germline CDR1 and CDR2 sequences are MGHRA and YSYEKL. This CDR3 region has 18 residues. The V end lost 0 bases, the J end lost 0 bases, and 14 bases lay between the germline ends. The CDR3 region has the DNA TGCGCCAGCAGCCAAGATCGGGCCGGGGAGGCAACTAATGAAAAACTGTTTTTT. This sequence encodes CASSQDRAGEATNEKLFF.

This sequence joins TRBV6-5 and TRBJ2-5, with TRBD2 identical over 12 bases. Germline trimming cut 6 bases from V and 0 bases from J; bases unmatched to any gene: 2. This CDR3 spans 15 amino acids. Per the germline V gene, CDR1 is MNHEY and CDR2 is SVGAGI. CDR3 coding DNA: TGTGCCAGCAGCAGACTAGCGGGGGACCAAGAGACCCAGTACTTC. Translated: CASSRLAGDQETQYF.